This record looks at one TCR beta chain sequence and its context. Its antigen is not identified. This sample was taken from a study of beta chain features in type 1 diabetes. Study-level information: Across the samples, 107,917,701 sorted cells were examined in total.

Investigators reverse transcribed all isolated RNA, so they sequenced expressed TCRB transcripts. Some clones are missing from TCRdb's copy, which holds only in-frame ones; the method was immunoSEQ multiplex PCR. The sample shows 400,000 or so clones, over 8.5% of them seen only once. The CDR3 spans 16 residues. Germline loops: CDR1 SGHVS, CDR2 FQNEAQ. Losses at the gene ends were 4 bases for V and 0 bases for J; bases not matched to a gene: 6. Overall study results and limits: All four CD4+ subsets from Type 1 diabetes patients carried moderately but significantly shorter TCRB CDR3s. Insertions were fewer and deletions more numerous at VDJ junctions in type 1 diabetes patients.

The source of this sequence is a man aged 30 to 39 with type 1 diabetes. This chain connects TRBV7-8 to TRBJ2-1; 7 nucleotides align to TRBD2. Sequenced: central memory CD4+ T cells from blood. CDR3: CASSSERGLSYNEQFF. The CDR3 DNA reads TGTGCCAGCAGCTCCGAGCGGGGTCTCTCCTACAATGAGCAGTTCTTC.